One T cell receptor beta chain is described in this entry. This record comes from a study of blood T cell repertoires in COVID-19. Clones were sequenced by immunoSEQ multiplex PCR, and TCRdb holds only the in-frame ones, with some missing. The sample carries 250,000 or so clones, 82% recorded once. CDR1 and CDR2 (germline): SGDLS, YYNGEE. This CDR3 spans 16 amino acids. V lost 3 bases to trimming and J lost 6 bases, with 16 bases between them. This clonotype was obtained from a woman in her 70s with acute or convalescent COVID-19. This chain joins TRBV9 and TRBJ1-6; D possibly corresponds to TRBD1 (5 bases). The sequenced material came from peripheral blood. In nucleotides, the CDR3 is TGTGCCAGCAGCGCCCTCTCGGGGAGGGGTAATTCACCCCTCCACTTT. It encodes CASSALSGRGNSPLHF.